The rows below give T cell receptor beta chains drawn from one sample of a study of Graves' ophthalmopathy and Graves' hyperthyroidism. Via MiXCR, TCRdb re-called the multiplex PCR reads, giving one row per CDR3 protein. The sample has under 800,000 distinct CDR3 sequences, 20% to 25% seen once. What was sequenced was peripheral blood. These receptors were collected from a woman aged 18-30 years with stable Graves' hyperthyroidism. Some clones in this sample may be carry-over from other donors' samples. The CDR3 runs from the conserved cysteine through the conserved F or W. The size entry is marked missing in some rows and otherwise reads once, few, many or a size class.

V	size	J	length	CDR3
TRBV6-5	many	TRBJ1-6	13	CASSYSSNSPLHF
TRBV18	few	TRBJ1-2	15	CASSPTGRINYGYTF
TRBV6-5	many	TRBJ1-1	13	CASSYSMTTEAFF
TRBV7-2	many	TRBJ2-5	19	CASSFAGTGRTWYQETQYF
TRBV7-2	many	TRBJ1-5	13	CASSPGAPMDGHF
TRBV28	few	TRBJ1-5	16	CASSPTGSLPNQPQHF
TRBV20-1	many	TRBJ2-5	16	CSARSQSDYPVETQYF
TRBV7-8	few	TRBJ1-6	14	CASSLNGYNSPLHF
TRBV6-1	many	TRBJ1-1	14	CASSPPYRHTEAFF
TRBV15	NA	TRBJ2-5	14	CATSSRTARETQYF
TRBV7-9	many	TRBJ2-5	14	CASSLVRGRETQYF
TRBV12-3/TRBV12-4	once	TRBJ1-2	13	CGSRDGEGYGYTF
TRBV6-5	many	TRBJ1-2	12	CASSYRGDGYTF
TRBV6-1	NA	TRBJ2-6	15	CASSAYSSGANVLTF
TRBV7-6	many	TRBJ2-5	15	CASLIAGGGRETQYF
TRBV6-1	NA	TRBJ1-2	15	CASRLPTGRGHGYTF
TRBV19	NA	TRBJ1-1	14	CASSDEATDTEAFF
TRBV5-8	many	TRBJ2-5	17	CASSFSTGAPPSETQYF
TRBV12-3/TRBV12-4	NA	TRBJ1-2	13	CASSSGQGSGYTF
TRBV5-1	many	TRBJ2-5	16	CASSLWDRGPQETQYF
TRBV6-1	many	TRBJ2-6	13	CASTPTGANVLTF
TRBV7-2	NA	TRBJ2-4	14	CASSLDRGTNIKYF
TRBV20-1	NA	TRBJ2-7	15	CSASRDFSTTYEQYF
TRBV6-5	many	TRBJ2-7	13	CASNSPETYEQYF
TRBV6-1	many	TRBJ2-7	13	CASRDRVVYEQYF
TRBV13	few	TRBJ1-1	17	CASSPTGSDGSNTEAFF
TRBV6-2/TRBV6-3	NA	TRBJ2-7	12	CASTGTTGEQYF
TRBV6-2/TRBV6-3	many	TRBJ2-4	12	CANRPDGNIQYF
TRBV7-2	many	TRBJ2-4	14	CASSLARDKNIQYF
TRBV6-1	many	TRBJ1-5	15	CASRRNGQDNQPQHF
TRBV10-3	NA	TRBJ1-6	14	CAISTTSGDSPLHF
TRBV27	few	TRBJ2-7	15	CASSLLNSGPYEQYF
TRBV7-9	NA	TRBJ1-6	16	CASSLAGGARNSPLHF
TRBV18	few	TRBJ1-1	12	CASSPGAIEAFF
TRBV6-1	many	TRBJ2-4	15	CASRKQGFAKNIKYF
TRBV6-1	many	TRBJ1-5	13	CASSVQGRQPQHF
TRBV6-1	many	TRBJ1-1	14	CASRAGVMNTEAFF
TRBV29-1	NA	TRBJ1-1	15	CSVERWNRRGTEAFF